This T cell receptor (beta chain) was identified during a study of T cells in Graves' hyperthyroidism and ophthalmopathy. RNA transcripts provided the source from which TCR beta CDR3 regions were amplified. The TCR CDR3 first-round RT-PCR relied on the HTBI primer set. Using its own MiXCR run on the multiplex PCR reads, TCRdb lists one record per CDR3 protein. The data hold fewer than 850,000 distinct CDR3 sequences, with around 16% observed a single time. Fresh peripheral blood, under 11 ml, yielded the PBMCs. The CDR3 has 14 residues. Trimming left V 3 bases short and J 4 bases short, with 13 bases between. Germline assignment: CDR1 SGHRS and CDR2 YFSETQ.

The receptor was derived from a man over 45 with Graves' hyperthyroidism. The rearrangement joins TRBV5-1 to TRBJ1-1, with a tentative D call TRBD1 (5 bases). The material sequenced was blood. The CDR3 reads CASSSRGRSTEAFF. Here the CDR3 DNA reads TGCGCCAGCAGCTCTCGGGGACGTAGCACTGAAGCTTTCTTT.